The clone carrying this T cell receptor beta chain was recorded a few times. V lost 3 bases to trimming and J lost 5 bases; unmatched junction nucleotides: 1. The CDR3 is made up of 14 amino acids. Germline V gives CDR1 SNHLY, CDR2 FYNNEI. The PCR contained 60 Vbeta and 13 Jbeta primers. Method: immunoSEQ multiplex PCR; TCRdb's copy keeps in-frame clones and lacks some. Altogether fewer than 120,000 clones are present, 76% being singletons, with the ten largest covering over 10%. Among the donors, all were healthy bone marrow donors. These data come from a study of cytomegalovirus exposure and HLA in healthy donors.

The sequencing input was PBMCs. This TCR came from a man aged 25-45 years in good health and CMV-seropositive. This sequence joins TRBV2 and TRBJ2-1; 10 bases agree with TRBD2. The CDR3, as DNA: TGTGCCAGCAGTGATAGCGGGGGGAACAATGAGCAGTTCTTC. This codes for CASSDSGGNNEQFF.